This T cell receptor beta chain appears in the sequencing data of a study of patients and donors after allogeneic stem cell transplantation. V dropped 3 bases and J dropped 3 bases, with 5 bases sitting between them. This CDR3 is built from 13 residues. Each CDR3 protein gets one entry after TCRdb re-called the RT-PCR reads with MiXCR. The sample consists of 390,000 or so distinct CDR3 sequences, around 16% of them appearing once. The sequencing sample was made of blood, either unsorted or a sorted T cell fraction (not recorded which). The chain employs TRBV12-3 or TRBV12-4 and TRBJ2-2; D remains ambiguous. The clonotype originates from a human donor who was either an allogeneic HSCT recipient or a stem cell or donor lymphocyte infusion donor (not recorded which). It is not recorded whose cells these are; they may come from a transplant donor. The CDR3 protein is CASSFPYTGELFF. CDR3 nucleotides: TGTGCCAGCAGTTTCCCGTACACCGGGGAGCTGTTTTTT.